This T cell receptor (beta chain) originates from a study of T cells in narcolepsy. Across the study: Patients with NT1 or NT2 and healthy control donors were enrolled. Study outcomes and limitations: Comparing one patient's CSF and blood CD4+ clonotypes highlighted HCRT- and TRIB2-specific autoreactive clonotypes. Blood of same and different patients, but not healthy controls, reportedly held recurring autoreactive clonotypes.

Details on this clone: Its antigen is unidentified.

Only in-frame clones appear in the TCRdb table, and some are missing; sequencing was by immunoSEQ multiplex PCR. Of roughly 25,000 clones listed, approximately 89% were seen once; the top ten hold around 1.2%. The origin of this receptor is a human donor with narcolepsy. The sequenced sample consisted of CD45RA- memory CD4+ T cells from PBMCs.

The CDR3 region has the DNA TGTGCCAGCAGCCTACAGGAAAAACTGTTTTTT. Protein sequence: CASSLQEKLFF. The chain has TRBV11-2 and TRBJ1-4; D unclear. This CDR3 contains 11 residues. Germline V lookup: CDR1 SGHAT, CDR2 FQNNGV. The ends were cut back, 5 bases at V and 8 bases at J, with 6 bases in the middle.